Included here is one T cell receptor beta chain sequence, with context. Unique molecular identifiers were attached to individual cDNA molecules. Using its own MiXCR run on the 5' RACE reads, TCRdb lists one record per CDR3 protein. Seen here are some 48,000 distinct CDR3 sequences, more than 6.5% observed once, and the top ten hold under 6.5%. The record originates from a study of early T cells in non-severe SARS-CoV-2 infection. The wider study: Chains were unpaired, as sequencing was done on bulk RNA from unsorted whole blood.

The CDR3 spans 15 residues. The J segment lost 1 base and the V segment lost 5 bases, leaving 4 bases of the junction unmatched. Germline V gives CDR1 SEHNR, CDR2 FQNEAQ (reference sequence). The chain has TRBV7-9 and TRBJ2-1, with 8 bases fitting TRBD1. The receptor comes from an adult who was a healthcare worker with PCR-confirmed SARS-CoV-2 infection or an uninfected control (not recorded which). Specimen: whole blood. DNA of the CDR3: TGTGCCAGCAGCCATTGGACAGGGTCCTACAATGAGCAGTTCTTC. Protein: CASSHWTGSYNEQFF.